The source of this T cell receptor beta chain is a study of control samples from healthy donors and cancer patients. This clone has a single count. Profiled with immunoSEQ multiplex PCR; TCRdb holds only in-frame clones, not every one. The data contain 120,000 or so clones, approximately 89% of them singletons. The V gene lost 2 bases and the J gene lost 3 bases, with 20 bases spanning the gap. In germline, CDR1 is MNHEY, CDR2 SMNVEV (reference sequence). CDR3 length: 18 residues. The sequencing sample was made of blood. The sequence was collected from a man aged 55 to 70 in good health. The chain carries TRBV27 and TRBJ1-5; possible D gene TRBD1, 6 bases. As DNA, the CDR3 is TGTGCCAGCAGTTTAAGGGGGAGGGGGGCTCTATACAATCAGCCCCAGCATTTT. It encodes CASSLRGRGALYNQPQHF.